A single sample is the source of the 9 T cell receptor beta chains below, sequenced in a study of T cells in narcolepsy. Assay used: immunoSEQ multiplex PCR; TCRdb lists only in-frame clones, some missing. Among tens of thousands of clones listed, 85% were seen once. Sequenced material: CD45RA- memory CD4+ T cells from PBMCs. These TCRs come from a human donor with narcolepsy.

V usage is TRBV11-3 and J usage is TRBJ2-2; 9 nucleotides agree with TRBD2. Trimming took 5 bases from V and 8 from J; bases not matched to a gene: 6. Germline V lookup: CDR1 SGHNT, CDR2 YENEEA. The CDR3 runs 14 residues. Here the CDR3 DNA reads TGTGCCAGCAGCCAACTAGCGGGTTCGGGGGAGCTGTTTTTT. This translates into CASSQLAGSGELFF. The full variable domain, in which reference TRBV11-3 and TRBJ2-2 provide the parts outside the CDR3, is EAGVVQSPRYKIIEKKQPVAFWCNPISGHNTLYWYLQNLGQGPELLIRYENEEAVDDSQLPKDRFSAERLKGVDSTLKIQPAELGDSAVYLCASSQLAGSGELFFGEGSRLTVL.

The chain employs TRBV2 and TRBJ2-1, with 10 bases that match TRBD1. The length of the CDR3 is 15 residues. The ends lost 3 bases at V and 2 bases at J; junction bases unmatched: 1. CDR1 and CDR2 (germline): SNHLY, FYNNEI. CDR3 sequence reads: CASSDDRGPYNEQFF. The CDR3 coding sequence is TGTGCCAGCAGTGACGACAGGGGGCCCTACAATGAGCAGTTCTTC.

The rearrangement uses TRBV14 and TRBJ2-7, with a possible D match to TRBD2 (5 bases). CDR1 SGHDN and CDR2 FVKESK come from the germline V gene. This CDR3 is built from 16 residues. Trimming stripped 1 base from V and 5 bases from J, with 18 bases between. The CDR3 sequence: CASSQVATQIPHEQYF. The CDR3, as DNA: TGTGCCAGCAGCCAAGTAGCGACACAAATCCCCCACGAGCAGTACTTC.

CDR3 nucleotides: TGTGCCAGCAGTCCAGACAGGAACTATGGCTACACCTTC. It translates to CASSPDRNYGYTF. This sequence joins TRBV14 and TRBJ1-2; a possible D gene is TRBD1 (6 bases). Germline assignment: CDR1 SGHDN and CDR2 FVKESK. There are 13 residues in the CDR3. Deletions cut 6 bases from V and 2 bases from J, with 10 bases between.

Judged by abundance, this clone is medium-sized. V is TRBV5-6 and J is TRBJ1-3; 9 nucleotides align to TRBD1. With V trimmed by 5 bases and J by 0 bases, 6 bases remained unmatched. Germline V gene data show CDR1 as SGHDT and CDR2 as YYEEEE. The CDR3 has 16 residues. The CDR3 spells CASRYGTGYSGNTIYF. The CDR3, as DNA: TGTGCCAGCAGATACGGGACAGGGTACTCTGGAAACACCATATATTTT.

J is TRBJ2-5 and V is TRBV5-4, with 11 bases matching TRBD1. Germline trimming cut 4 bases from V and 5 bases from J; bases unmatched to any gene: 7. Germline-derived CDR1 and CDR2 are SGHNT and YYREEE (reference sequence). The length of the CDR3 is 15 residues. CDR3 region: CASSRGDRGSETQYF. In nucleotides, the CDR3 is TGTGCCAGCAGCCGCGGGGACAGGGGGAGTGAGACCCAGTACTTC.

The chain couples TRBV19 to TRBJ2-1; tentatively, D is TRBD2 (6 bases). This CDR3 is 16 amino acids long. Germline V CDR1 and CDR2: LNHDA, SQIVND (reference sequence). Trimming took 2 bases from V and 7 from J, leaving 18 bases between them. The CDR3 DNA reads as TGTGCCAGTAGTATAAAGGGCGGGATCACACCTAATGAGCAGTTCTTC. The encoded protein is CASSIKGGITPNEQFF. The whole variable domain, filled in from reference TRBV19 and TRBJ2-1, reads DGGITQSPKYLFRKEGQNVTLSCEQNLNHDAMYWYRQDPGQGLRLIYYSQIVNDFQKGDIAEGYSVSREKKESFPLTVTSAQKNPTAFYLCASSIKGGITPNEQFFGPGTRLTVL.

V gene TRBV30 combines with J gene TRBJ2-3; TRBD2 matches 9 bases. Germline CDR1 GTSNPN, CDR2 SVGIG (reference sequence). The trim removed 5 bases at V and 4 bases at J, leaving 4 bases unmatched. This CDR3 comprises 13 residues. The CDR3 reads CAWAGGPSDTQYF. In DNA form, the CDR3 reads TGTGCCTGGGCGGGAGGGCCTTCAGATACGCAGTATTTT.

The J gene is TRBJ2-1, the V gene TRBV6-1; 8 bases are a match to TRBD2. The CDR3 spans 14 residues. Per germline, CDR1 MNHNS and CDR2 SASEGT. With 8 bases clipped from V and 8 bases from J, the junction kept 11 bases outside the gene matches. For the CDR3, the DNA is TGTGCCAGCGCTCCTAGCGGGCTCGGGCATGAGCAGTTCTTC. Encoded protein: CASAPSGLGHEQFF.